One sample yielded the 20 T cell receptor beta chains listed below, sequenced in a study of OX40 agonist ivuxolimab in advanced cancers. TCRdb's copy holds only in-frame clones and misses some; the assay was immunoSEQ multiplex PCR. The sample includes roughly 150,000 clones, approximately 94% of them seen just once. The sample in question was CD4+ or CD8+ T cells sorted from blood, obtained in a trial of the OX40 agonist ivuxolimab. The receptors shown here come from an adult with an advanced solid tumor such as melanoma, head and neck, liver or kidney cancer.

This clone appeared a single time. V gene TRBV10-3 combines with J gene TRBJ2-5; D may correspond to TRBD1 or TRBD2 (7 bases each). Germline CDR1 reads ENHRY; CDR2 reads SYGVKD. V lost 3 bases, J lost 5 bases, and 13 bases lay in between. This CDR3 region has 14 residues. The DNA of the CDR3 is TGTGCCATCAGTGACCTTCAGGGGGGGGAGACCCAGTACTTC. It is translated as CAISDLQGGETQYF.

V gene TRBV6-5 combines with J gene TRBJ2-7, with a possible D match to TRBD1 (5 bases). The germline gives CDR1 MNHEY, CDR2 SVGAGI. This CDR3 spans 15 amino acids. V was trimmed by 1 base and J by 5 bases, leaving 15 bases between them. This CDR3 reads CASSYFGAGNDEQYF. CDR3 DNA sequence: TGTGCCAGCAGTTACTTTGGGGCAGGGAACGACGAGCAGTACTTC.

The chain has TRBV19 and TRBJ2-5; perhaps TRBD2 as D (7 bases). This CDR3 comprises 16 residues. Germline assignment: CDR1 LNHDA and CDR2 SQIVND (reference sequence). V shed 3 bases and J shed 1 base, with 15 bases lying between them. As DNA, the CDR3 is TGTGCCAGTAGTATGGGAGGGGGGGGTTCCCAAGAGACCCAGTACTTC. Its translation: CASSMGGGGSQETQYF.

The chain is built from TRBV15 and TRBJ2-1, with a possible D match to TRBD2 (6 bases). CDR1 and CDR2 from the germline V gene are LNHNV and YYDKDF (reference sequence). Trimming stripped 5 bases from V and 7 bases from J, with 18 bases between. The length of the CDR3 is 15 residues. In DNA form, the CDR3 reads TGTGCCACCAGCCTTTTGCGGGGAGAGGGGAATGAGCAGTTCTTC. This codes for CATSLLRGEGNEQFF. Full variable domain (missing parts from reference TRBV15 and TRBJ2-1): DAMVIQNPRYQVTQFGKPVTLSCSQTLNHNVMYWYQQKSSQAPKLLFHYYDKDFNNEADTPDNFQSRRPNTSFCFLDIRSPGLGDTAMYLCATSLLRGEGNEQFFGPGTRLTVL.

The genes are TRBV12-5 and TRBJ1-2; 7 bases map to TRBD1. Germline CDR1 and CDR2: LGHNT and FRNRAP. The CDR3 loop spans 14 amino acids. The ends lost 1 base at V and 4 bases at J; junction bases unmatched: 3. CDR3 amino acids: CASGLGTGSYGYTF. CDR3 nucleotide sequence: TGTGCTAGTGGTTTGGGGACAGGTTCCTATGGCTACACCTTC.

V and J are TRBV19 and TRBJ1-2; D is uncertain. This CDR3 is 13 amino acids long. Trimming left V 7 bases short and J 1 base short, with 10 bases between. The germline V gene has CDR1 LNHDA and CDR2 SQIVND (reference sequence). This CDR3 reads CASNQGLNYGYTF. DNA of the CDR3: TGTGCCAGTAACCAAGGTCTTAACTATGGCTACACCTTC.

CDR3 loop: CASTQRRRVANTGELFF. The DNA for the CDR3 is TGTGCCAGTACCCAACGCAGGAGGGTTGCGAACACCGGGGAGCTGTTTTTT. This chain connects TRBV19 to TRBJ2-2; possible D gene TRBD2, 6 bases. The CDR3 extends over 17 amino acids. Trimming removed 7 bases from V and 0 bases from J, with 18 bases in between. CDR1 and CDR2 (germline): LNHDA, SQIVND (reference sequence).

The chain joins TRBV6-6 to TRBJ2-7; either TRBD1 or TRBD2 may supply D (6 bases each). Trimming left V 6 bases short and J 2 bases short, with 14 bases between. CDR3 length equals 14 residues. The germline V gene has CDR1 MNHNY and CDR2 SVGAGI (reference sequence). Here the CDR3 reads CASREGGPTYEQYF. CDR3 coding DNA: TGTGCCAGCAGAGAGGGGGGTCCTACCTACGAGCAGTACTTC.

The V gene is TRBV27, the J gene TRBJ1-5; D remains unclear. CDR1 is MNHEY and CDR2 is SMNVEV in the germline V gene (reference sequence). V shed 2 bases and J shed 1 base, with 12 bases lying between them. The CDR3 extends over 16 amino acids. The CDR3 coding sequence is TGTGCCAGCAGTTTAGGTTCTGGGGTAAGCAATCAGCCCCAGCATTTT. It is translated as CASSLGSGVSNQPQHF.

The chain has TRBV5-1 and TRBJ2-5; no clear D. V lost 1 base, J lost 4 bases, and 2 bases lay in between. Germline-derived CDR1 and CDR2 are SGHRS and YFSETQ. The CDR3 spans 11 residues. The CDR3 DNA is TGCGCCAGCAGCTTGATAGAGACCCAGTACTTC. Protein: CASSLIETQYF.

The CDR3 DNA follows: TGTGCCAGCAGCTTTGTAAAGGTATACGACGAGCAGTACTTC. Encoded protein: CASSFVKVYDEQYF. The V call is TRBV11-2, the J call TRBJ2-7; D unresolved. V was shortened by 3 bases and J by 5 bases, with 14 bases between the two germline ends. Germline CDR1 SGHAT, CDR2 FQNNGV. The CDR3 is 14 amino acids.

This chain joins TRBV7-7 and TRBJ1-2; D might be TRBD1 (5 bases). The germline V gene encodes CDR1 SSHAT and CDR2 FNYEAQ (reference sequence). Trimming removed 8 bases from V and 4 bases from J, with 8 bases in between. The CDR3 totals 11 residues. CDR3 sequence reads: CASLTAYGYTF. For the CDR3, the DNA is TGTGCCAGCCTGACAGCCTATGGCTACACCTTC.

This sequence joins TRBV7-2 and TRBJ2-2; D gene uncertain. The CDR3 consists of 11 residues. Trimming pared 5 bases from V and 8 bases from J, leaving 6 bases between. Germline V gives CDR1 SGHTA, CDR2 FQGNSA. CDR3 sequence (DNA): TGTGCCAGCAGCCTGCTGGGGGAGCTGTTTTTT. Translated: CASSLLGELFF.

This chain connects TRBV30 to TRBJ2-7, with TRBD2 matching 10 bases. V gave up 5 bases and J gave up 2 bases; unmatched junction bases: 6. Germline CDR1 is GTSNPN and CDR2 is SVGIG (reference sequence). This CDR3 region has 14 residues. CDR3: CAWYSGRPPYEQYF. CDR3 coding DNA: TGTGCCTGGTATAGCGGGAGGCCACCCTACGAGCAGTACTTC.

Points on this clone: Other DNA sequences in this sample translate to the same CDR3. The V and J genes are TRBV5-6 and TRBJ1-2, with D possibly being TRBD1 (6 bases). The CDR3 totals 13 residues. The germline V and J ends were trimmed by 2 bases and 1 base, with 6 bases remaining between them. Germline CDR1 and CDR2: SGHDT and YYEEEE. CDR3 nucleotide sequence: TGTGCCAGCAGCTTAGGGGGTAACTATGGCTACACCTTC. Translated: CASSLGGNYGYTF.

This clone showed up just once. The chain has TRBV18 and TRBJ1-2; a weak D match, TRBD1 (6 bases). The CDR3 spans 14 residues. V lost 5 bases and J 5 bases, leaving 15 bases between the germline ends. Germline CDR1 KGHSH, CDR2 LQKENI. The CDR3 loop is CASSGVRDTYGYTF. CDR3 DNA sequence: TGTGCCAGCTCAGGGGTCCGGGACACTTATGGCTACACCTTC.

This sequence joins TRBV5-1 and TRBJ1-4; possibly TRBD1 for D (5 bases). The V end was cut by 0 bases, the J end by 6 bases, with 9 bases between. Germline V gives CDR1 SGHRS, CDR2 YFSETQ. The CDR3 covers 14 residues. The CDR3 nucleotides are TGCGCCAGCAGCTTGGGGGGGACTTATGAAAAACTGTTTTTT. Amino acid sequence: CASSLGGTYEKLFF. The full variable domain, rest sourced from reference TRBV5-1 and TRBJ1-4, is KAGVTQTPRYLIKTRGQQVTLSCSPISGHRSVSWYQQTPGQGLQFLFEYFSETQRNKGNFPGRFSGRQFSNSRSEMNVSTLELGDSALYLCASSLGGTYEKLFFGSGTQLSVL.

This rearrangement joins TRBV7-3 to TRBJ2-2; D possibly corresponds to TRBD2 (5 bases). The CDR3 runs to 17 residues. Trimming removed 2 bases at V and 1 base at J, with 14 bases between. Germline V CDR1 and CDR2: SGHTA, FQGTGA. For the CDR3, the DNA is TGTGCCAGCAGCTTACGGCCTGCGGCGGGGAACACCGGGGAGCTGTTTTTT. This translates into CASSLRPAAGNTGELFF.

This clone was picked up one time. The chain couples TRBV7-9 to TRBJ1-1, with unresolved D. Trimming shortened V by 3 bases and J by 6 bases, and 8 bases separated the two germline ends. CDR3 length: 12 amino acids. Germline lookup yields CDR1 SEHNR and CDR2 FQNEAQ (reference sequence). CDR3 bases: TGTGCCAGCAGCTTTGGCGGGGCTGAAGCTTTCTTT. It yields the protein CASSFGGAEAFF. Filled out from reference TRBV7-9 and TRBJ1-1, the complete variable domain reads DTGVSQNPRHKITKRGQNVTFRCDPISEHNRLYWYRQTLGQGPEFLTYFQNEAQLEKSRLLSDRFSAERPKGSFSTLEIQRTEQGDSAMYLCASSFGGAEAFFGQGTRLTVV.

The chain combines TRBV11-2 with TRBJ1-5; 10 bases align to TRBD1. The V and J ends lost 1 base and 6 bases, in that order; junction bases with no gene match: 9. The CDR3 is 17 amino acids. Per the germline V gene, CDR1 is SGHAT and CDR2 is FQNNGV. The CDR3, as DNA: TGTGCCAGCAGCTTAGGGACCGGGACAGGGGCTATTCAGCCCCAGCATTTT. Translation gives CASSLGTGTGAIQPQHF.